Below are 29 T cell receptor beta chains sequenced from a single sample in a study of cytomegalovirus exposure and HLA in healthy donors. PCR used 60 Vbeta primers and 13 Jbeta primers. Profiled with immunoSEQ multiplex PCR; TCRdb holds only in-frame clones, not every one. The sample holds over 50,000 clones, around 75% seen once. Sequenced input: PBMCs. The source is a man over 45 in good health and CMV-seropositive.

The rearrangement uses TRBV11-2 and TRBJ2-5; 10 bases fit TRBD1. The J call may not be correct, given that the DNA end is closer to TRBJ2-7. Germline CDR1 SGHAT, CDR2 FQNNGV. The CDR3 runs to 14 residues. CDR3 nucleotides: TGTGCCAGCAGCTCCGGGACAGGGGAGTACGAGCAGTACTTC. Protein sequence: CASSSGTGEYEQYF.

The chain combines TRBV30 with TRBJ1-2; D is unresolved. Germline loops: CDR1 GTSNPN, CDR2 SVGIG (reference sequence). The CDR3 is 14 residues long. The ends were cut back, 1 base at V and 3 bases at J, with 12 bases in the middle. Here the CDR3 reads CAWSDTPQDYGYTF. The DNA of the CDR3 is TGTGCCTGGAGTGACACACCCCAGGACTATGGCTACACCTTC.

This clone has just one count. The chain links TRBV28 to TRBJ1-1; D unresolved. CDR3 length equals 13 residues. The ends were cut back, 5 bases at V and 11 bases at J, with 18 bases in the middle. The germline CDR1 and CDR2 sequences are MDHEN and SYDVKM. Written as DNA, the CDR3 is TGTGCCAGCAGTAAACCCCAGGCCCGGAAGGCTTTCTTT. Protein sequence: CASSKPQARKAFF.

The chain is built from TRBV11-2 and TRBJ2-1, with D maybe TRBD1 (5 bases). This CDR3 spans 15 amino acids. Between the trimmed V and J ends, which lost 8 bases and 5 bases, there was a span of 19 bases. Germline CDR1 is SGHAT and CDR2 is FQNNGV. CDR3 in amino acids: CASGSGAYNHNEQFF. CDR3 bases: TGTGCCAGCGGGTCTGGGGCTTATAATCACAATGAGCAGTTCTTC. Together with reference TRBV11-2 and TRBJ2-1, the CDR3 gives the full variable domain: EAGVAQSPRYKIIEKRQSVAFWCNPISGHATLYWYQQILGQGPKLLIQFQNNGVVDDSQLPKDRFSAERLKGVDSTLKIQPAKLEDSAVYLCASGSGAYNHNEQFFGPGTRLTVL.

This clone showed up just a few times. This chain connects TRBV21-1 to TRBJ1-4; the table's D call of TRBD1 was not tested on the DNA. TRBV21-1 is marked as a pseudogene. The CDR3 length is 14 residues. The CDR3 nucleotides are TGTGCCAGCAGCACCAGGGGCGCCAATGAAAAACTGTTTTTT. It codes for CASSTRGANEKLFF.

The chain has TRBV7-8 and TRBJ1-4, with a weak D call TRBD1 (5 bases). Trimming took off 5 bases at V and 0 bases at J, with 19 bases between the two ends. The CDR3 has 18 amino acids. The germline V gene encodes CDR1 SGHVS and CDR2 FQNEAQ. This CDR3 reads CASSPYRGVQATNEKLFF. CDR3 sequence (DNA): TGTGCCAGCAGCCCCTATCGGGGGGTACAGGCAACTAATGAAAAACTGTTTTTT.

As concerns this clone: Other DNA variants within this sample encode the same CDR3. The genes are TRBV19 and TRBJ2-5; tentative D call: TRBD1 (6 bases). Deletions cut 1 base from V and 0 bases from J, with 9 bases between. Germline CDR1 reads LNHDA; CDR2 reads SQIVND (reference sequence). This CDR3 comprises 15 residues. The CDR3 reads CASSIGSGDQETQYF. In DNA, the CDR3 is TGTGCCAGTAGTATAGGCTCAGGGGACCAAGAGACCCAGTACTTC.

The J gene is TRBJ2-6, the V gene TRBV28; tentatively, D is TRBD2 (7 bases). The V and J ends lost 5 bases and 1 base respectively, with 18 bases between them. Germline V lookup: CDR1 MDHEN, CDR2 SYDVKM. This CDR3 has 18 residues. The CDR3 loop is CASSPTLGGASGANVLTF. The CDR3 bases are TGTGCCAGCAGTCCTACCCTTGGGGGGGCTTCTGGGGCCAACGTCCTGACTTTC.

In nucleotides, the CDR3 is TGTGCCAGCAGTGAATATCGTAATTCACCCCTCCACTTT. Amino acids: CASSEYRNSPLHF. The chain joins TRBV25-1 to TRBJ1-6; D not resolved. This CDR3 comprises 13 residues. The germline V gene encodes CDR1 MGHDK and CDR2 SYGVNS. Between the trimmed V and J ends, which lost 0 bases and 6 bases, there was a span of 3 bases.

The J gene is TRBJ1-2, the V gene TRBV5-4; no firm D call. The CDR3 loop spans 16 amino acids. V was shortened by 0 bases and J by 3 bases, with 15 bases between the two germline ends. Germline CDR1 and CDR2: SGHNT and YYREEE (reference sequence). The CDR3 bases are TGTGCCAGCAGCTTGGGGGTATCGGGAATCGACTATGGCTACACCTTC. This codes for CASSLGVSGIDYGYTF.

The chain recombines TRBV6-5 with TRBJ2-3; no clear D gene. V shed 6 bases and J shed 2 bases, with 15 bases lying between them. Germline V gives CDR1 MNHEY, CDR2 SVGAGI. CDR3 length: 15 residues. The CDR3 nucleotides are TGTGCCAGCAGCACAATGAACCTCCTCACAGATACGCAGTATTTT. Translated: CASSTMNLLTDTQYF.

The chain is built from TRBV7-3 and TRBJ2-1, with 13 bases identical to TRBD2. CDR1 is SGHTA and CDR2 is FQGTGA in the germline V gene. The trim removed 4 bases at V and 7 bases at J, leaving 4 bases unmatched. This CDR3 has 15 amino acids. In DNA, the CDR3 is TGTGCCAGCAGCTCGGGACTAGCGGGATTTAATGAGCAGTTCTTC. The encoded protein is CASSSGLAGFNEQFF.

J is TRBJ1-2 and V is TRBV2; 8 bases match TRBD1. CDR1 SNHLY and CDR2 FYNNEI come from the germline V gene. This CDR3 contains 12 residues. V lost 8 bases and J lost 5; bases outside the gene matches: 4. CDR3 protein: CASPDRVYGYTF. CDR3 nucleotides: TGTGCCAGCCCGGACAGGGTTTATGGCTACACCTTC.

The chain uses TRBV6-1 and TRBJ2-3, with TRBD2 matching over 10 bases. This CDR3 comprises 15 residues. V was clipped by 6 bases and J by 2 bases; unmatched bases: 5. Germline lookup yields CDR1 MNHNS and CDR2 SASEGT. CDR3: CASSLAGAFTDTQYF. CDR3 nucleotides: TGTGCCAGCAGCCTAGCGGGGGCTTTCACAGATACGCAGTATTTT.

The V and J genes are TRBV4-2 and TRBJ2-3; possible D gene TRBD2, 7 bases. CDR3 length: 15 amino acids. CDR1 LGHNA and CDR2 YNFKEQ come from the germline V gene. Between the trimmed V and J ends, which lost 6 bases and 1 base, there was a span of 14 bases. The CDR3 coding sequence is TGTGCCAGCAGGGAGACGGGGGGCCGCACAGATACGCAGTATTTT. This sequence encodes CASRETGGRTDTQYF.

The genes are TRBV19 and TRBJ2-2, with 8 bases lining up with TRBD1. CDR1 is LNHDA and CDR2 is SQIVND in the germline V gene (reference sequence). The CDR3 extends over 16 amino acids. V lost 1 base and J lost 5; bases outside the gene matches: 6. Here the CDR3 reads CASSIGSGGWTGELFF. The CDR3 region has the DNA TGTGCCAGTAGTATAGGTTCAGGGGGCTGGACCGGGGAGCTGTTTTTT.

This chain uses TRBV7-9 with TRBJ2-3; no definite D call. Germline V lookup: CDR1 SEHNR, CDR2 FQNEAQ (reference sequence). The CDR3 runs to 15 residues. Trimming removed 5 bases at V and 0 bases at J, with 12 bases between. The CDR3 reads CASSPPGSSTDTQYF. In nucleotides, the CDR3 is TGTGCCAGCAGCCCTCCCGGGTCGAGCACAGATACGCAGTATTTT.

The chain uses TRBV6-5 and TRBJ1-1, with TRBD1 matching over 7 bases. Trimming removed 7 bases from V and 1 base from J; junction bases left unmatched: 6. The germline CDR1 and CDR2 sequences are MNHEY and SVGAGI. The CDR3 extends over 14 amino acids. The CDR3 sequence: CASTTGLWNTEAFF. CDR3 sequence (DNA): TGTGCCAGCACGACAGGGCTCTGGAACACTGAAGCTTTCTTT.

This clone was observed a few times. The junction does not match germline at one end; this may be a read error. V and J are TRBV2 and TRBJ2-3; 11 bases align to TRBD2. The CDR3 covers 16 residues. Per germline, CDR1 SNHLY and CDR2 FYNNEI. CDR3 DNA: TGTGCCAGCAGCGAAGGGACTAGCGGCGTCACAGATACGCAGTATTTT. Encoded protein: CASSEGTSGVTDTQYF. Together with reference TRBV2 and TRBJ2-3, the CDR3 gives the full variable domain: EPEVTQTPSHQVTQMGQEVILRCVPISNHLYFYWYRQILGQKVEFLVSFYNNEISEKSEIFDDQFSVERPDGSNFTLKIRSTKLEDSAMYFCASSEGTSGVTDTQYFGPGTRLTVL.

The V call is TRBV18, the J call TRBJ2-5; D might be TRBD1 (5 bases). The germline CDR1 and CDR2 sequences are KGHSH and LQKENI. CDR3 length: 15 residues. The ends were cut back, 6 bases at V and 3 bases at J, with 17 bases in the middle. The CDR3 is CASSPVQGWEETQYF. CDR3 DNA sequence: TGTGCCAGCTCCCCGGTTCAGGGATGGGAAGAGACCCAGTACTTC. The complete variable domain, with remaining parts taken from reference TRBV18 and TRBJ2-5, reads NAGVMQNPRHLVRRRGQEARLRCSPMKGHSHVYWYRQLPEEGLKFMVYLQKENIIDESGMPKERFSAEFPKEGPSILRIQQVVRGDSAAYFCASSPVQGWEETQYFGPGTRLLVL.

The genes are TRBV2 and TRBJ1-2; 7 bases match TRBD1. The J segment lost 6 bases and the V segment lost 5 bases, leaving 6 bases of the junction unmatched. Germline V gives CDR1 SNHLY, CDR2 FYNNEI. The CDR3 is 13 amino acids. CDR3 protein: CASSYDRVNGYTF. In DNA form, the CDR3 reads TGTGCCAGCAGTTACGACAGGGTAAATGGCTACACCTTC. The whole variable domain, remainder taken from reference TRBV2 and TRBJ1-2, is EPEVTQTPSHQVTQMGQEVILRCVPISNHLYFYWYRQILGQKVEFLVSFYNNEISEKSEIFDDQFSVERPDGSNFTLKIRSTKLEDSAMYFCASSYDRVNGYTFGSGTRLTVV.

The chain is built from TRBV30 and TRBJ1-1; 7 nucleotides match TRBD1. The CDR3 covers 15 residues. CDR1 and CDR2 (germline): GTSNPN, SVGIG (reference sequence). Germline trimming cut 2 bases from V and 0 bases from J; bases unmatched to any gene: 6. In nucleotides, the CDR3 is TGTGCCTGGAGTATCCGGGACAGAGTGAACACTGAAGCTTTCTTT. Its protein product is CAWSIRDRVNTEAFF.

With regard to this clone: This sample includes further DNA sequences coding for the same CDR3. V gene TRBV5-4 combines with J gene TRBJ1-2; D is possibly TRBD1 (5 bases). Trimming took off 0 bases at V and 2 bases at J, with 8 bases between the two ends. This CDR3 has 14 residues. Germline V CDR1 and CDR2: SGHNT, YYREEE (reference sequence). CDR3 nucleotide sequence: TGTGCCAGCAGCTTGGGGGCAGGGAACTATGGCTACACCTTC. Protein: CASSLGAGNYGYTF.

This clone showed up just once. The chain uses TRBV5-1 and TRBJ1-1; TRBD1 is a possible D gene (5 bases). The CDR3 is 15 residues long. Trimming shortened V by 3 bases and J by 1 base, and 13 bases separated the two germline ends. The germline V gene has CDR1 SGHRS and CDR2 YFSETQ. This CDR3 reads CASSYRSGQNTEAFF. The CDR3, as DNA: TGCGCCAGCAGCTACCGATCAGGGCAGAACACTGAAGCTTTCTTT.

The rearrangement joins TRBV27 to TRBJ2-2; 9 nucleotides agree with TRBD2. This CDR3 comprises 16 residues. CDR1 is MNHEY and CDR2 is SMNVEV in the germline V gene (reference sequence). V lost 4 bases, J lost 4 bases, and 7 bases stayed unmatched. As DNA, the CDR3 is TGTGCCAGCAGTTCCGGGACTAGCTTGAGCACCGGGGAGCTGTTTTTT. This encodes CASSSGTSLSTGELFF.

The genes are TRBV11-2 and TRBJ2-1; 12 bases agree with TRBD2. Losses at the gene ends were 4 bases for V and 6 bases for J; bases not matched to a gene: 10. The CDR3 sequence is 17 residues long. The germline V gene has CDR1 SGHAT and CDR2 FQNNGV. CDR3 DNA sequence: TGTGCCAGCAGCTCCCCGGCTAGCGGGAGGGCCTCCAATGAGCAGTTCTTC. Protein: CASSSPASGRASNEQFF.

CDR3 region: CASSGGGLTNYGYTF. CDR3 nucleotides: TGTGCCAGCAGCGGCGGGGGACTTACTAACTATGGCTACACCTTC. This rearrangement joins TRBV5-6 to TRBJ1-2; TRBD1 is a possible D gene (5 bases). V was clipped by 4 bases and J by 0 bases, with 13 bases between them. Germline CDR1 SGHDT, CDR2 YYEEEE. This CDR3 has 15 amino acids.

There are a few counts of this clone. The CDR3 ends on some other residue instead of the conserved phenylalanine or tryptophan, so this is likely a read error. The chain couples TRBV30 to TRBJ1-1; maybe TRBD1 (6 bases). Germline V lookup: CDR1 GTSNPN, CDR2 SVGIG (reference sequence). This CDR3 is 12 amino acids long. V gave up 4 bases and J gave up 2 bases, with 8 bases separating them. CDR3 in DNA: TGTGCCTGGAACAGGGCAAACACTGAAGCTTTCTTG. Translating it yields CAWNRANTEAFL.

The chain has TRBV18 and TRBJ1-6; the match to TRBD1 covers 10 bases. V lost 3 bases to trimming and J lost 7 bases; unmatched junction nucleotides: 6. The CDR3 spans 16 residues. Germline assignment: CDR1 KGHSH and CDR2 LQKENI. As DNA, the CDR3 is TGTGCCAGCTCACCCTCTCCGGGACAGGGGAATTCACCCCTCCACTTT. Residues: CASSPSPGQGNSPLHF.